The source of this TCR beta chain is a study of blood T cell repertoires in COVID-19. Study-level background: The study drew acute and convalescent COVID-19 samples from the United States, Italy and Spain. PBMCs, B-cell-depleted T cells, or T cells were the source of the cDNA or gDNA that made up the material.

CDR3 length: 13 amino acids. CDR1 and CDR2 (germline): SGHTA, FQGNSA. With 5 bases clipped from V and 8 bases from J, the junction kept 6 bases outside the gene matches. Original handling: Nucleated cell counts were estimated from reference gene primer amplification. The table came from immunoSEQ multiplex PCR; TCRdb's copy has only in-frame clones and leaves some out. That table is the source of V, J and clone size, and D and trimming were worked out from the DNA. The repertoire holds hundreds of thousands of clones, with approximately 80% as singletons. The receptor's source is a woman older than 75 with acute or convalescent COVID-19. The material sequenced was peripheral blood. The rearrangement links TRBV7-2 to TRBJ2-1; 7 nucleotides align to TRBD1. The CDR3 nucleotides read TGTGCCAGCAGCGCCGACAGGGCTTATGAGCAGTTCTTC. It encodes CASSADRAYEQFF. Full variable domain (missing parts from reference TRBV7-2 and TRBJ2-1): GAGVSQSPSNKVTEKGKDVELRCDPISGHTALYWYRQSLGQGLEFLIYFQGNSAPDKSGLPSDRFSAERTGGSVSTLTIQRTQQEDSAVYLCASSADRAYEQFFGPGTRLTVL.